This TCR beta chain was captured in a study of T-cell reconstitution after alpha-beta-depleted transplantation in children. There are a few counts of this clonotype. Unique molecular identifiers tagged the TCRbeta library. From the PCR reads, TCRdb called clonotypes with MiXCR, one entry per CDR3 protein. The table lists hundreds of thousands of distinct CDR3 sequences, 18% of them singletons. The CDR3 covers 15 residues. The V end lost 6 bases, the J end lost 4 bases, and 15 bases lay between the germline ends. The TCR comes from a human donor who donated a stem cell graft to a child with acute lymphoblastic leukemia. This specimen consisted of PBMCs from the stem cell graft donor, obtained from the stem cell graft. The chain carries TRBV12-3 or TRBV12-4 and TRBJ2-2; TRBD1 is a possible D gene (7 bases). CDR3 protein: CASSQRQGGTGELFF. The CDR3 DNA sequence: TGTGCCAGCAGCCAACGACAGGGAGGCACCGGGGAGCTGTTTTTT.